A selection of T cell receptor beta chains follows, all from one sample in a study of cytomegalovirus exposure and HLA in healthy donors. Profiling relied on immunoSEQ multiplex PCR, and the TCRdb table lists in-frame clones only, not all of them. This repertoire shows about 200,000 clones, over 60% found once; its top ten account for 0.6% to 0.7%. Source material: PBMCs. These receptors were taken from a man between 18 and 35 years old in good health and CMV-seronegative. Each CDR3 is given with its conserved first and last residue. A D gene is named only where the DNA matches it firmly. Rows may omit the clone size; those that give it use once, few, many or a size class.

d_gene	abundance	v_gene	j_gene	CDR3nt	CDR3aa
NA	NA	TRBV5-4	TRBJ2-2	TGTGCCAGCAGACCCCCCCCAGGGGACACCGGGGAGCTGTTTTTT	CASRPPPGDTGELFF
TRBD2	NA	TRBV29-1	TRBJ2-3	TGCAGCGTTGCCAATGGGGAGTCGACTAGCGGAAGCACAGATACGCAGTATTTT	CSVANGESTSGSTDTQYF
NA	NA	TRBV6-5	TRBJ2-1	TGTGCCAGCAGGGACCCGGGACACCGCCACGAGTTCTTC	CASRDPGHRHEFF
NA	few	TRBV5-4	TRBJ2-1	TGTGCCAGCAGCTTGATCGGGAGCTCCTACAATGAGCAGTTCTTC	CASSLIGSSYNEQFF
TRBD2	few	TRBV2	TRBJ2-1	TGTGCCAGCAGTTCCGTCAGCGGGAGGCAGTTCTTC	CASSSVSGRQFF
NA	NA	TRBV2	TRBJ2-7	TGTGCCAGCCGCCGTACTTTCCCCTACGAGCAGTACTTC	CASRRTFPYEQYF
TRBD1	NA	TRBV5-1	TRBJ1-1	TGCGCCAGCAGCTCCGGGACAGGTTTGGTGACTGAAGCTTTCTTT	CASSSGTGLVTEAFF
NA	NA	TRBV6-1	TRBJ2-3	TGTGCCAGCAATGTAGGCGGGACAGCCCCAGATACGCAGTATTTT	CASNVGGTAPDTQYF
NA	few	TRBV5-8	TRBJ1-1	TGTGCCAGCAGCTTGGTCATTAGAGCTTTCTTT	CASSLVIRAFF
NA	NA	TRBV19	TRBJ2-7	TGTGCCAGTAGTATTTGGGGCAGCTCCTACGAGCAGTACTTC	CASSIWGSSYEQYF
TRBD1	NA	TRBV7-8	TRBJ2-7	TGTGCCAGCAGCACAATCGGGACAGGGTTCTTAGAAGGGAGGAACGAGCAGTACTTC	CASSTIGTGFLEGRNEQYF
NA	once	TRBV10-1	TRBJ2-3	TGCGCCAGCAGTGACCTAGCCGAAATTACAGATACGCAGTATTTT	CASSDLAEITDTQYF
NA	NA	TRBV7-9	TRBJ1-2	TGTGCCAGCAGCCCCTCCGAGGGGGTTAGCTCTGGCTACACCTTC	CASSPSEGVSSGYTF
NA	NA	TRBV21-1	TRBJ2-1	TGTGCCAGCAGCATCCCGGTCGGTGAGCAGTTCTTC	CASSIPVGEQFF
NA	once	TRBV2	TRBJ1-3	TGTGCCAGCAGTGACCGCCGGGAGGGGGGAAACACCATATATTTT	CASSDRREGGNTIYF
TRBD2	few	TRBV19	TRBJ2-7	TGTGCCAGTAGTATAAGTCCGGGGACTAGCGGGTCCTACGAGCAGTACTTC	CASSISPGTSGSYEQYF
NA	NA	TRBV2	TRBJ1-2	TGTGCCAGCAATCGGGACATAGGTTGCTACACCTTC	CASNRDIGCYTF
TRBD1	once	TRBV6-5	TRBJ1-1	TGTGCCAGACCACCCCCTCACAGGGGAGGTACTGAAGCTTTCTTT	CARPPPHRGGTEAFF
TRBD1	NA	TRBV7-6	TRBJ2-7	TGTGCCAGCAGTTTGGACAGGGTCTACGAGCAGTACTTC	CASSLDRVYEQYF
NA	NA	TRBV2	TRBJ1-1	TGTGCCAGCACAGCCAGGGAACTCGCCACTGAAGCTTTCTTT	CASTARELATEAFF
NA	NA	TRBV7-9	TRBJ2-6	TGTTCCAGCAGCTTAGACTTTAGCTCTGGGGCCAACGTCCTGACTTTC	CSSSLDFSSGANVLTF
NA	few	TRBV19	TRBJ2-5	TGTGCCAGTAGTACCCGGACAGTGGGGGAGACCCAGTACTTC	CASSTRTVGETQYF
TRBD1	NA	TRBV14	TRBJ1-2	TGTGCCAGCAGCCAAGGTGGGACAGCCTATGGCTACACCTTC	CASSQGGTAYGYTF
TRBD1	NA	TRBV2	TRBJ2-7	TGTGCCAGCCTGGGACAGGGGGCCGGCGAGCAGTACTTC	CASLGQGAGEQYF
NA	NA	TRBV27	TRBJ1-2	TGTGCCAGCAGTTTGGGGGGGGCGAGGGGCTACACCTTC	CASSLGGARGYTF
NA	NA	TRBV5-1	TRBJ1-1	TGCGCCAGCAGCGTATCGGGGGGGAACACTGAAGCTTTCTTT	CASSVSGGNTEAFF
TRBD1	NA	TRBV15	TRBJ2-1	TGTGCCACCAGCAACCGAAGACAGGGGAGGAATGAGCAGTTCTTC	CATSNRRQGRNEQFF
TRBD1	NA	TRBV6-5	TRBJ2-5	TGTGCCAGCAACAGGGGGAGAGGTGGGGAGACCCAGTACTTC	CASNRGRGGETQYF
NA	NA	TRBV6-6	TRBJ1-1	TGTGCCAGCAACCAGGGTCACGGGGGGAACACTGAAGCTTTCTTT	CASNQGHGGNTEAFF
NA	few	TRBV6-1	TRBJ2-6	TGTGCCAGCAGTGAAGCGTCATCCGGGGCCAACGTCCTGACTTTC	CASSEASSGANVLTF
NA	once	TRBV4-1	TRBJ2-2	TGCGCCAGCAGCCAAGATTTAGGACACCCCGGGGAGCTGTTTTTT	CASSQDLGHPGELFF
NA	few	TRBV20-1	TRBJ2-7	TGCAGCTGTGGGCCTGACTACGAGCAGTACTTC	CSCGPDYEQYF
TRBD2	once	TRBV5-4	TRBJ2-1	TGTGCCAGCACTAGCGGAGATGAGCAGTTCTTC	CASTSGDEQFF
NA	NA	TRBV11-2	TRBJ2-5	TGTGCCAGCAGCTTAAACCTAGCGCTTTCCCAAGAGACCCAGTACTTC	CASSLNLALSQETQYF
TRBD1	NA	TRBV19	TRBJ2-1	TGTGCCAGTAGACAGGGGGCGTATGGTGAGCAGTTCTTC	CASRQGAYGEQFF
NA	NA	TRBV28	TRBJ2-2	TGTGCCAGCAGTTTGATCGCAGGGCTGAGCACCGGGGAGCTGTTTTTT	CASSLIAGLSTGELFF
TRBD1	NA	TRBV5-4	TRBJ2-7	TGTGCCAGCAGCTTTTCCGGGACAGGGAACGAGCAGTACTTC	CASSFSGTGNEQYF
TRBD1	NA	TRBV7-9	TRBJ2-1	TGTGCCAGCAGCAGGGGGACAGGGGCCTACAATGAGCAGTTCTTC	CASSRGTGAYNEQFF
NA	few	TRBV10-3	TRBJ2-7	TGTGCCATCAAAGACCCTCTGGACAGCGCCTCCCCTACGGGCGAGCAGTACTTC	CAIKDPLDSASPTGEQYF
NA	NA	TRBV27	TRBJ2-3	TGTGCCAGCAGTTTAGAGAACACAGATACGCAGTATTTT	CASSLENTDTQYF
NA	NA	TRBV6-4	TRBJ1-6	TGTGCCAGCAGTGAGACAGGCAATAATTCACCCCTCCACTTT	CASSETGNNSPLHF
TRBD1	NA	TRBV4-1	TRBJ1-4	TGTGCCAGCAGCCAGGGACAGTTTAATCTACGGGAAAAACTGTTTTTT	CASSQGQFNLREKLFF
NA	NA	TRBV27	TRBJ1-3	TGTGCCAGCAGTTTATCTGGCCAGTACCCTGGAAACACCATATATTTT	CASSLSGQYPGNTIYF
TRBD1	NA	TRBV5-5	TRBJ2-5	TGTGCCAGCAGCTCCAGCCCCTGGACAGGAGAGGCCCAGTACTTC	CASSSSPWTGEAQYF
TRBD2	few	TRBV5-1	TRBJ2-1	TGCGCCAGCAGCTTGGGACTAGCGGGGACTAGACTGGTCAATGAGCAGTTCTTC	CASSLGLAGTRLVNEQFF
NA	NA	TRBV2	TRBJ2-3	TGTGCCAGCAGTGACTGGGGGGGCGCGGGCACAGATACGCAGTATTTT	CASSDWGGAGTDTQYF
TRBD2	once	TRBV2	TRBJ2-1	TGTGCCAGCAGTGCTAGCGGGAGGGCCGGGAATGAGCAGTTCTTC	CASSASGRAGNEQFF